A selection of T cell receptor beta chains follows, all from one sample in a study of blood T cell repertoires in COVID-19. TCRdb keeps only in-frame clones here, not all; method: immunoSEQ multiplex PCR. The repertoire holds about 94,000 clones, with roughly 84% as singletons. What was sequenced was peripheral blood. Receptor source: a man aged 60 to 69 with acute or convalescent COVID-19. CDR3s leave out the opening cysteine and the closing phenylalanine or tryptophan. Each record gives: J gene, V gene, CDR3 length, clone size, CDR3 protein. Rows may omit the clone size; those that give it use once, few, many or a size class.

TRBJ2-5 | TRBV3-1/TRBV3-2 | 14 | - | ASSQEWSGAQETQY
TRBJ2-3 | TRBV29-1 | 12 | - | SVFFTSGSDTQY
TRBJ1-1 | TRBV5-4 | 11 | - | ASSLVGDTEAF
TRBJ1-4 | TRBV4-1 | 13 | - | ASSPQGTTNEKLF
TRBJ1-4 | TRBV4-2 | 14 | - | ASSQDRGQSNEKLF
TRBJ1-6 | TRBV18 | 15 | - | ASSLIPGGAINSPLH
TRBJ1-5 | TRBV6-5 | 11 | once | ASKLGQDQPQH
TRBJ1-4 | TRBV12-5 | 11 | - | ASGLGSSEKLF
TRBJ1-1 | TRBV5-1 | 11 | few | ASSVPGGTEAF
TRBJ1-4 | TRBV19 | 12 | - | ASSIPGKTEKLF
TRBJ1-1 | TRBV19 | 13 | - | ASSPRQGARTEAF
TRBJ1-1 | TRBV18 | 11 | - | ASSPNRYTEAF
TRBJ1-6 | TRBV28 | 12 | - | ASSGGPQHSPLH
TRBJ1-3 | TRBV7-2 | 12 | - | ASSLGDSGNTIY
TRBJ2-7 | TRBV9 | 12 | - | ASSVQTGGYEQY
TRBJ1-4 | TRBV25-1 | 12 | - | ASSDWEGNEKLF
TRBJ2-1 | TRBV28 | 12 | - | ASSLRGAGDEQF
TRBJ1-1 | TRBV18 | 13 | few | ASSPRVGGWTEAF
TRBJ1-1 | TRBV5-4 | 12 | - | ASSKTGWDTEAF
TRBJ2-5 | TRBV7-3 | 13 | - | ASSQTGGRMETQY
TRBJ2-7 | TRBV13 | 12 | - | ASSYLGTAYEQY
TRBJ2-5 | TRBV9 | 16 | - | ASSVGTSGGAMKETQY